This TCR beta chain was captured in a study of neoadjuvant anti-PD-1 for oral cavity cancer. Whole-study findings and limits: Each response group had just a few patients in TCR analyses.

The table came from immunoSEQ multiplex PCR; TCRdb's copy has only in-frame clones and leaves some out. The data contain about 15,000 clones, roughly 67% of them seen just once; the ten biggest clones take up over 2%. A remark on this clone: What it binds is unknown.

V was cut by 2 bases and J by 5 bases, with 13 bases left in between. The CDR3 extends over 14 amino acids. Germline loops: CDR1 SGHNT, CDR2 YYREEE (reference sequence). The TCR sequence derives from a person between 40 and 80 years old with oral cavity squamous cell carcinoma. The sequencing used PBMCs, collected before nivolumab (anti-PD-1) treatment. The V gene is TRBV5-4, the J gene TRBJ2-5, with D unresolved. In nucleotides, the CDR3 is TGTGCCAGCAGCTTAAAAAAAGGGCGGGAGACCCAGTACTTC. Protein: CASSLKKGRETQYF.